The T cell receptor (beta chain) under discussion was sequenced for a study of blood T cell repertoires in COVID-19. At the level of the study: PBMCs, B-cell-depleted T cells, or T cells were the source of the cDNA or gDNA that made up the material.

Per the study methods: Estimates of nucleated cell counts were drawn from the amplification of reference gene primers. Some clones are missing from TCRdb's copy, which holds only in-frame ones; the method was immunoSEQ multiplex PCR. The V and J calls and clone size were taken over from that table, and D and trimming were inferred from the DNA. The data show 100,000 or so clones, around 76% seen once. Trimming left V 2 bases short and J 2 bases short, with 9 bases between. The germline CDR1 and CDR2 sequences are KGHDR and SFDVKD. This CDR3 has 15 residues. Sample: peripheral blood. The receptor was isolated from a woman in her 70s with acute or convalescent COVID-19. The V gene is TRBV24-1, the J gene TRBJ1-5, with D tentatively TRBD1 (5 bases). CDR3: CATSDSGHGNQPQHF. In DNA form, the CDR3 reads TGTGCCACCAGTGATTCAGGACATGGCAATCAGCCCCAGCATTTT.